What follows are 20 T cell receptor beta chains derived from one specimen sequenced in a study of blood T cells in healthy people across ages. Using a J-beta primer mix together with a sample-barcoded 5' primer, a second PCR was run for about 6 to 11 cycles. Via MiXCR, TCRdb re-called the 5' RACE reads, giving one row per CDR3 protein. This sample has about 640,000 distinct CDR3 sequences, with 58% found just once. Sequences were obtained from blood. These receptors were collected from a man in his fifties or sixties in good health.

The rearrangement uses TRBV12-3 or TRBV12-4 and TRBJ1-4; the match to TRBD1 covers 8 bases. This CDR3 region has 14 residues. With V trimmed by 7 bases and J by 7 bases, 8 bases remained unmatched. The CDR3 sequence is CASTRTGRVEKLFF. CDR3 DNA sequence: TGTGCCAGCACCCGGACAGGGCGGGTTGAAAAACTGTTTTTT.

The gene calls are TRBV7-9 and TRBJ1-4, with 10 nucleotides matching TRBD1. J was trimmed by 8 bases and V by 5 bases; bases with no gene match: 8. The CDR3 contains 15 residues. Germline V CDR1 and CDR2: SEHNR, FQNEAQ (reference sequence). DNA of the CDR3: TGTGCCAGCAGCCCGAGGGGGACAGGGGACGAAAAACTGTTTTTT. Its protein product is CASSPRGTGDEKLFF.

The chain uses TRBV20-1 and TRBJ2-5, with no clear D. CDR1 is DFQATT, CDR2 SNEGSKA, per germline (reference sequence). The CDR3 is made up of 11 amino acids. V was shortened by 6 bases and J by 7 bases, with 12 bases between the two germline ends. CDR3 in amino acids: CSANLVGTQYF. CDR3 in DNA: TGCAGTGCCAATCTGGTGGGGACCCAGTACTTC.

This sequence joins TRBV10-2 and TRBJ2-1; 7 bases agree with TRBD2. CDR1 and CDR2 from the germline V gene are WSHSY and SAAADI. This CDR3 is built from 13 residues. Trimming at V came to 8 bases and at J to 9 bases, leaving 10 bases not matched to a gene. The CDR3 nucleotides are TGCGCCAGCTCCCTGGGGGGGTCATTTGAGCAGTTCTTC. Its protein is CASSLGGSFEQFF.

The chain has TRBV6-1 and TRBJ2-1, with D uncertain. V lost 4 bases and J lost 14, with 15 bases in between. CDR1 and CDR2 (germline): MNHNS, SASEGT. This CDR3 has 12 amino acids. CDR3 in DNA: TGTGCCAGCAGTGCGTTCCAAGAGGTGGAGTTCTTC. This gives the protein CASSAFQEVEFF.

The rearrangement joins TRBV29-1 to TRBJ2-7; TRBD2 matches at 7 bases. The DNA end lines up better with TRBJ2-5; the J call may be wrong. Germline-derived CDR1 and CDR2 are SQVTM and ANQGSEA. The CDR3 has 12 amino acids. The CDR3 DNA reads TGCAGCGTCGGACTAGGACGGGGGACCCAGTACTTC. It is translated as CSVGLGRGTQYF.

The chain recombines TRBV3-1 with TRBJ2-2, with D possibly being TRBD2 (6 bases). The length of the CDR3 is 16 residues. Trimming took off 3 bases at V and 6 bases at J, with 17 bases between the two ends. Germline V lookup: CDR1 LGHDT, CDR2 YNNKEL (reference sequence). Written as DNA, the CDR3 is TGTGCCAGCAGCCAGGAAAGAGGAGGGTATTCCGGGGAGCTGTTTTTT. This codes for CASSQERGGYSGELFF.

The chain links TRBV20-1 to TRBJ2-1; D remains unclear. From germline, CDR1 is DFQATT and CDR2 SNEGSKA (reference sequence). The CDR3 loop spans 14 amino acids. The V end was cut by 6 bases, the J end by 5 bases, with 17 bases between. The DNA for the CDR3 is TGCAGTGCGAAACATTGGACCCCGGACAATGAGCAGTTCTTC. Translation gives CSAKHWTPDNEQFF.

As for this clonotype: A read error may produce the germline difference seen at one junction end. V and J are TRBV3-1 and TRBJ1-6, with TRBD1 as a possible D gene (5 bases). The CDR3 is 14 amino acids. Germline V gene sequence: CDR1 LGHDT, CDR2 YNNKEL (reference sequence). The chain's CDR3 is CASRDGSYNSPHHF. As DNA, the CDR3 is TGTGCCAGCCGGGACGGCTCCTATAATTCACCCCACCACTTT.

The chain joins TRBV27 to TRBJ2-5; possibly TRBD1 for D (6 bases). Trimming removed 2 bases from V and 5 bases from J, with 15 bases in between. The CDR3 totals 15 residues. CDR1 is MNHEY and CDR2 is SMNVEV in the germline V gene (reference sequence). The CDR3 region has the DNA TGTGCCAGCAGTTTAGACAGGTCCCGAGGGGAGACCCAGTACTTC. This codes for CASSLDRSRGETQYF.

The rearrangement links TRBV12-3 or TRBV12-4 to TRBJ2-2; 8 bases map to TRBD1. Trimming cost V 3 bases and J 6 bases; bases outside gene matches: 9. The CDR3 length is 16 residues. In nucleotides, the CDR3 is TGTGCCAGCAGTTTTAGGGCAGGGGGCGTGTCCGGGGAGCTGTTTTTT. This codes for CASSFRAGGVSGELFF.

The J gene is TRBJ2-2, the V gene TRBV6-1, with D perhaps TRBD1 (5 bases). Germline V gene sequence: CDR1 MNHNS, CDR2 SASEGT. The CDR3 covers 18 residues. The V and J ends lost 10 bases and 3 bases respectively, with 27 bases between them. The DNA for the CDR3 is TGTGCCACCCTCCCGGGCAGGGCAAACAGTTGGGACACCGGGGAGCTGTTTTTT. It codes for CATLPGRANSWDTGELFF.

CDR3 DNA: TGTGCCACCGTACAGGGTGGCGACAATGAGCAGTTCTTC. It yields the protein CATVQGGDNEQFF. This chain uses TRBV6-1 with TRBJ2-1, with a possible D match to TRBD1 (6 bases). The V end was cut by 10 bases, the J end by 5 bases, with 15 bases between. CDR1 MNHNS and CDR2 SASEGT come from the germline V gene. The CDR3 is 13 residues long.

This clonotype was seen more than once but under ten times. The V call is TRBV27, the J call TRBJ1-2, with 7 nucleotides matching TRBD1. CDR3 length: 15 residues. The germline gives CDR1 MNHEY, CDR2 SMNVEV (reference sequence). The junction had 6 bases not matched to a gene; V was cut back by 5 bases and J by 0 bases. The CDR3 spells CASSRKTGTNYGYTF. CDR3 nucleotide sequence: TGTGCCAGCAGTAGGAAGACAGGGACTAACTATGGCTACACCTTC.

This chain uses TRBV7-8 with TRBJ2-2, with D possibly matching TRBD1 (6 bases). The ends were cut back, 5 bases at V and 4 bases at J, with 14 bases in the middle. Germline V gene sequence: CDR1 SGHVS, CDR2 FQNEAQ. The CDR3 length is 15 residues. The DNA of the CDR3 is TGTGCCAGCAGCAAACAGGGTTCGAGCACCGGGGAGCTGTTTTTT. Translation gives CASSKQGSSTGELFF.

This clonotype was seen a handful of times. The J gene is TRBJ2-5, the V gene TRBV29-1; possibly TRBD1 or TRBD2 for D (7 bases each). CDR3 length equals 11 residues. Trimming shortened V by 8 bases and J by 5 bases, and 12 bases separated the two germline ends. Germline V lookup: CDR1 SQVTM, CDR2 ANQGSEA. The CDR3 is CSFRGGETQYF. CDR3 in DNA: TGCAGCTTCAGGGGGGGGGAGACCCAGTACTTC.

Here the CDR3 reads CASSRLAGIYNEQFF. In nucleotides, the CDR3 is TGTGCCAGCAGCAGACTAGCGGGGATCTACAATGAGCAGTTCTTC. This chain links TRBV6-2 or TRBV6-3 with TRBJ2-1; 11 nucleotides agree with TRBD2. CDR3 size: 15 residues. From germline, CDR1 is MNHEY and CDR2 SVGEGT. J gave up 3 bases and V 6 bases, and 4 bases lay outside the gene matches.

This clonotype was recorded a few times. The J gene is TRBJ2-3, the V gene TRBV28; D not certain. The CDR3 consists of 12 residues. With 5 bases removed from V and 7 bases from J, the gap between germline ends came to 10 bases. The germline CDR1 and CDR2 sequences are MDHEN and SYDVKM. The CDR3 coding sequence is TGTGCCAGCAGTCCCACGAGGTATACGCAGTATTTT. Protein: CASSPTRYTQYF.

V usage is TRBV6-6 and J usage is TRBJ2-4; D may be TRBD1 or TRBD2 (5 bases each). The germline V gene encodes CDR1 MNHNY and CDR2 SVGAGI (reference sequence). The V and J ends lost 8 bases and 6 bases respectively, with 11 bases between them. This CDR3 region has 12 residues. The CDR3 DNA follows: TGTGCCAGCCAGGGAGCAAGAAACATTCAGTACTTC. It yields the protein CASQGARNIQYF.

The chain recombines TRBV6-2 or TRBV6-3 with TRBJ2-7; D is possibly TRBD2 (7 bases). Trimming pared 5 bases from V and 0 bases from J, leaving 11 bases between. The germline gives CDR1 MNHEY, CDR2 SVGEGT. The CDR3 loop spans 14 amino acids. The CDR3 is CASSPGGTSYEQYF. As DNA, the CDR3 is TGTGCCAGCAGTCCGGGGGGCACCTCCTACGAGCAGTACTTC.